The present T cell receptor beta chain was sequenced within a study of cytotoxic CD8 clonotypes in ibrutinib-treated CLL. As for this clone: Its antigen is not known.

Losses at the gene ends were 7 bases for V and 4 bases for J; bases not matched to a gene: 7. Germline V lookup: CDR1 LNHDA, CDR2 SQIVND (reference sequence). This CDR3 comprises 14 residues. Study observations and caveats: Clonality was elevated at ibrutinib response and had returned toward baseline at progression. Patients showed higher baseline clonality than age-matched healthy donors, and it tracked circulating CD8+ T-cell counts. Treatment left the uncommon public clonotypes either contracted or stable in frequency.

Data came from immunoSEQ multiplex PCR; TCRdb stores just in-frame clones and leaves some out. This table has roughly 29,000 clones, roughly 57% appearing once. The receptor was derived from a human donor with chronic lymphocytic leukemia. The chain carries TRBV19 and TRBJ2-3; TRBD1 aligns across 8 bases. Sequencing was performed on PBMCs, taken before ibrutinib treatment. CDR3 loop: CASTSQGAADTQYF. The DNA for the CDR3 is TGTGCCAGTACCAGTCAGGGGGCGGCAGATACGCAGTATTTT.